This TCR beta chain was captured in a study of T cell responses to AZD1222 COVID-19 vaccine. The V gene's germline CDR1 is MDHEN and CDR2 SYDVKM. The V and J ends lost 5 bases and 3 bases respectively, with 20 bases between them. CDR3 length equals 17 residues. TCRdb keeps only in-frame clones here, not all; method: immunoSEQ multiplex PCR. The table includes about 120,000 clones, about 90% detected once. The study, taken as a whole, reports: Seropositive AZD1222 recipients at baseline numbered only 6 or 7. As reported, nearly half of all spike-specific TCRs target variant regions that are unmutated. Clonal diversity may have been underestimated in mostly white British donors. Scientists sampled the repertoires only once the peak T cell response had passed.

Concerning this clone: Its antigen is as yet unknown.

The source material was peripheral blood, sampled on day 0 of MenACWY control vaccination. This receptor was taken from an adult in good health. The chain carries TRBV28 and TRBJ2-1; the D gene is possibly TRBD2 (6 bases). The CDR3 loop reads CASSAGLAEPYYNEQFF. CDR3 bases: TGTGCCAGCAGTGCCGGCTTAGCGGAGCCTTACTACAATGAGCAGTTCTTC. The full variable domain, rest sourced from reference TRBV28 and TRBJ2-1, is DVKVTQSSRYLVKRTGEKVFLECVQDMDHENMFWYRQDPGLGLRLIYFSYDVKMKEKGDIPEGYSVSREKKERFSLILESASTNQTSMYLCASSAGLAEPYYNEQFFGPGTRLTVL.